These 8 T cell receptor beta chains were all obtained from the same sample, sequenced in a study of EBV T-cell therapy then PD-1 blockade in nasopharyngeal carcinoma. Regarding treatment: AdE1-LMPpoly-expanded autologous EBV-specific T-cell therapy followed by anti-PD-1 nivolumab. Measured with immunoSEQ multiplex PCR; TCRdb has only the in-frame clones, and not every one. Of about 19,000 clones listed, 84% are singletons. Their antigens remain unidentified. Sequencing used CD8+ T cells from blood, obtained around day 33 from a patient whose treatment included autologous EBV-specific T cells and nivolumab. These receptors were obtained from a middle-aged man with nasopharyngeal carcinoma.

The rearrangement uses TRBV9 and TRBJ2-3; D uncertain. This CDR3 spans 14 amino acids. CDR1 SGDLS and CDR2 YYNGEE come from the germline V gene. V lost 4 bases, J lost 3 bases, and 12 bases lay in between. The CDR3 sequence: CASSPPQPTDTQYF. The CDR3 DNA reads as TGTGCCAGCAGCCCCCCGCAACCAACAGATACGCAGTATTTT.

This clone has only a few counts. The CDR3 nucleotides read TGTGCCAGCACCACCACGGCACACGAGCAGTACTTC. It translates to CASTTTAHEQYF. The V call is TRBV11-1, the J call TRBJ2-7, with D unresolved. Trimming removed 7 bases from V and 5 bases from J, with 12 bases in between. The germline gives CDR1 SGHAT, CDR2 FQDESV (reference sequence). There are 12 residues in the CDR3.

The chain combines TRBV7-3 with TRBJ2-3, with D uncertain. Between the trimmed V and J ends, which lost 2 bases and 2 bases, there was a span of 8 bases. The CDR3 length is 14 residues. Germline lookup yields CDR1 SGHTA and CDR2 FQGTGA. CDR3 amino acids: CASSLGQLTDTQYF. The CDR3, as DNA: TGTGCCAGCAGCTTAGGGCAGCTCACAGATACGCAGTATTTT.

V is TRBV6-5 and J is TRBJ2-7; the D call may be TRBD1 or TRBD2 (5 bases each). CDR1 and CDR2 (germline): MNHEY, SVGAGI. This CDR3 has 13 residues. With 2 bases removed from V and 2 bases from J, the gap between germline ends came to 7 bases. For the CDR3, the DNA is TGTGCCAGCAGTTACGGGGGACCCTACGAGCAGTACTTC. This sequence encodes CASSYGGPYEQYF.

J is TRBJ1-5 and V is TRBV6-2 or TRBV6-3; TRBD1 agrees at 9 bases. CDR3 size: 15 residues. J gave up 5 bases and V 1 base, and 3 bases lay outside the gene matches. Germline V lookup: CDR1 MNHEY, CDR2 SVGEGT. The CDR3 sequence: CASSYWGQGDQPQHF. CDR3 DNA sequence: TGTGCCAGCAGTTACTGGGGACAGGGCGATCAGCCCCAGCATTTT.

The rearrangement uses TRBV4-3 and TRBJ2-1; 9 bases are shared with TRBD2. The CDR3 totals 15 residues. Germline-derived CDR1 and CDR2 are LGHNA and YSLEER. After removal of 3 bases from V and 8 bases from J, the junction contained 8 bases not matched to a gene. In nucleotides, the CDR3 is TGCGCCAGCAGCCACTCGCTAGCGGGGAGTCATGAGCAGTTCTTC. It specifies CASSHSLAGSHEQFF.

The chain uses TRBV6-5 and TRBJ1-2, with a possible D match to TRBD1 (6 bases). Looked up from germline, CDR1 is MNHEY and CDR2 is SVGAGI. This CDR3 comprises 16 residues. The V gene lost 0 bases and the J gene lost 4 bases, with 15 bases spanning the gap. The CDR3 region has the DNA TGTGCCAGCAGTTACTCGGACCGAACAGGGATCTATGGCTACACCTTC. Protein sequence: CASSYSDRTGIYGYTF.

J is TRBJ2-5 and V is TRBV11-3; weak D call: TRBD2 (6 bases). The germline V and J ends were trimmed by 5 bases and 5 bases, with 18 bases remaining between them. The CDR3 spans 15 residues. Per germline, CDR1 SGHNT and CDR2 YENEEA. CDR3 sequence reads: CASSPLVRAGETQYF. As DNA, the CDR3 is TGTGCCAGCAGCCCATTGGTGAGGGCGGGGGAGACCCAGTACTTC.